The 27 T cell receptor beta chains reported below all come from one sample, sequenced in a study of blood T cell repertoires in COVID-19. The method was immunoSEQ multiplex PCR; TCRdb's version includes in-frame clones alone and lacks a portion of them. The data show over 200,000 clones, around 90% seen once. The sample consisted of peripheral blood. The receptors were gathered from a man aged 18 to 30 with active or convalescent COVID-19.

The chain carries TRBV12-5 and TRBJ2-3, with 9 bases lining up with TRBD2. Germline V gene lookup returns CDR1 LGHNT and CDR2 FRNRAP. Unmatched junction bases numbered 5, after V lost 4 bases and J lost 3 bases. The CDR3 spans 15 residues. CDR3: CASGWGTSTTDTQYF. CDR3 nucleotide sequence: TGTGCTAGTGGTTGGGGGACTAGCACTACAGATACGCAGTATTTT. Full variable domain (missing parts from reference TRBV12-5 and TRBJ2-3): DARVTQTPRHKVTEMGQEVTMRCQPILGHNTVFWYRQTMMQGLELLAYFRNRAPLDDSGMPKDRFSAEMPDATLATLKIQPSEPRDSAVYFCASGWGTSTTDTQYFGPGTRLTVL.

This CDR3 is CASSLWTAGQFNSPLHF. CDR3 nucleotide sequence: TGTGCCAGCAGTTTATGGACGGCAGGACAGTTCAATTCACCCCTCCACTTT. V gene TRBV27 combines with J gene TRBJ1-6, with a tentative D call TRBD1 (6 bases). V lost 1 base and J 7 bases, leaving 17 bases between the germline ends. The CDR3 is made up of 17 amino acids. Germline values: CDR1 MNHEY, CDR2 SMNVEV (reference sequence).

The J gene is TRBJ1-6, the V gene TRBV7-8; D not certain. The germline gives CDR1 SGHVS, CDR2 FQNEAQ. This CDR3 has 16 residues. V gave up 2 bases and J gave up 7 bases, with 15 bases separating them. Written as DNA, the CDR3 is TGTGCCAGCAGCTTATACGAGGCTGTAGGAAATTCACCCCTCCACTTT. It specifies CASSLYEAVGNSPLHF.

The chain carries TRBV28 and TRBJ1-3; D is ambiguous. Trimming removed 3 bases from V and 8 bases from J, with 11 bases in between. This CDR3 has 13 residues. Per the germline V gene, CDR1 is MDHEN and CDR2 is SYDVKM. Here the CDR3 reads CASSFLPGDTIYF. CDR3 sequence (DNA): TGTGCCAGCAGTTTCTTACCCGGGGACACCATATATTTT.

V gene TRBV27 combines with J gene TRBJ1-1; D may be TRBD1 (6 bases). The CDR3 runs 15 residues. Germline CDR1 reads MNHEY; CDR2 reads SMNVEV (reference sequence). V lost 2 bases to trimming and J lost 10 bases, with 20 bases between them. In DNA form, the CDR3 reads TGTGCCAGCAGTTTAACCCTGCGGACAGATGCGGGAGCTTTCTTT. Translated: CASSLTLRTDAGAFF.

The CDR3 DNA reads TGCGCCAGCAGTGAGTCGGAAAGGGGCGGCTACACCTTC. Translating it yields CASSESERGGYTF. V gene TRBV10-1 combines with J gene TRBJ1-2, with D maybe TRBD1 (5 bases). The CDR3 is 13 residues long. V dropped 0 bases and J dropped 8 bases, with 10 bases sitting between them. The germline V gene encodes CDR1 WNHNN and CDR2 SYGVQD (reference sequence).

The rearrangement uses TRBV7-2 and TRBJ2-7, with D perhaps TRBD2 (6 bases). This CDR3 has 12 amino acids. V dropped 5 bases and J dropped 6 bases, with 11 bases sitting between them. Per the germline V gene, CDR1 is SGHTA and CDR2 is FQGNSA. The chain's CDR3 is CASSREAGEQYF. CDR3 sequence (DNA): TGTGCCAGCAGCCGAGAAGCGGGCGAGCAGTACTTC.

The gene calls are TRBV7-2 and TRBJ2-1, with 9 bases matching TRBD1. V shed 4 bases and J 8 bases; nucleotides not matched to a gene: 15. CDR1 SGHTA and CDR2 FQGNSA come from the germline V gene. CDR3 length equals 17 residues. In nucleotides, the CDR3 is TGTGCCAGCAGCTGGTGGCTAAGGGACAGGGTTCTCGATGAGCAGTTCTTC. This translates into CASSWWLRDRVLDEQFF.

V usage is TRBV18 and J usage is TRBJ1-5, with a tentative D call TRBD1 (5 bases). Between the trimmed V and J ends, which lost 6 bases and 0 bases, there was a span of 18 bases. Germline V gene sequence: CDR1 KGHSH, CDR2 LQKENI. This CDR3 is 17 amino acids long. This chain's CDR3 is CASSRPDRPYSNQPQHF. CDR3 nucleotide sequence: TGTGCCAGCTCCCGACCAGACAGACCCTATAGCAATCAGCCCCAGCATTTT.

The chain employs TRBV2 and TRBJ1-5; 7 positions agree with TRBD1. Per germline, CDR1 SNHLY and CDR2 FYNNEI. This CDR3 has 13 residues. J gave up 6 bases and V 4 bases, and 3 bases lay outside the gene matches. CDR3 amino acids: CASSVRGLQPQHF. Written as DNA, the CDR3 is TGTGCCAGCAGTGTTAGGGGGCTTCAGCCCCAGCATTTT.

The chain couples TRBV5-4 to TRBJ2-3; D is ambiguous. The CDR3 loop spans 12 amino acids. V was cut by 3 bases and J by 5 bases, with 7 bases left in between. The germline V gene encodes CDR1 SGHNT and CDR2 YYREEE (reference sequence). Here the CDR3 DNA reads TGTGCCAGCAGCTCTAATAGAGATACGCAGTATTTT. This translates into CASSSNRDTQYF.

This chain uses TRBV5-4 with TRBJ1-3, with D maybe TRBD1 (6 bases). The CDR3 covers 13 residues. Germline V lookup: CDR1 SGHNT, CDR2 YYREEE (reference sequence). V was pared by 0 bases and J by 5 bases, with 6 bases between. CDR3 coding DNA: TGTGCCAGCAGCTTGGGGGACAGAAACACCATATATTTT. It specifies CASSLGDRNTIYF.

This clone was seen only a few times. The V gene is TRBV4-3, the J gene TRBJ1-1; D gene ambiguous. Trimming took off 1 base at V and 1 base at J, with 7 bases between the two ends. Germline V lookup: CDR1 LGHNA, CDR2 YSLEER. This CDR3 contains 14 residues. CDR3 region: CASSQVGANTEAFF. Here the CDR3 DNA reads TGCGCCAGCAGCCAAGTGGGCGCGAACACTGAAGCTTTCTTT.

This clone has a single count. The chain links TRBV7-2 to TRBJ2-1; 9 bases are shared with TRBD1. CDR3 length equals 16 residues. The ends lost 3 bases at V and 0 bases at J; junction bases unmatched: 3. Germline CDR1 reads SGHTA; CDR2 reads FQGNSA. In DNA form, the CDR3 reads TGTGCCAGCAGCTTGGGACAGGGAAGCTCCTACAATGAGCAGTTCTTC. Amino acids: CASSLGQGSSYNEQFF.

This clone was seen once. The genes are TRBV14 and TRBJ1-6; D is unclear. The germline V gene encodes CDR1 SGHDN and CDR2 FVKESK. The V end was cut by 1 base, the J end by 9 bases, with 13 bases between. The length of the CDR3 is 15 residues. CDR3 sequence: CASSQVPTAGSPLHF. The CDR3, as DNA: TGTGCCAGCAGCCAAGTCCCGACGGCGGGTTCACCCCTCCACTTT.

This chain joins TRBV6-2 or TRBV6-3 and TRBJ1-1, with 8 bases that match TRBD1. This CDR3 is 16 amino acids long. Trimming took 2 bases from V and 0 from J; bases not matched to a gene: 5. Germline CDR1 and CDR2: MNHEY and SVGEGT. The CDR3 loop is CASSYDQGAVNTEAFF. DNA for the CDR3: TGTGCCAGCAGTTACGACCAGGGGGCGGTGAACACTGAAGCTTTCTTT.

The rearrangement links TRBV6-2 or TRBV6-3 to TRBJ2-5, with D uncertain. Germline assignment: CDR1 MNHEY and CDR2 SVGEGT. This CDR3 region has 14 residues. The V and J ends lost 0 bases and 2 bases respectively, with 7 bases between them. Here the CDR3 reads CASSYSGGQETQYF. The CDR3 DNA is TGTGCCAGCAGTTACTCAGGCGGTCAAGAGACCCAGTACTTC.

This rearrangement joins TRBV3-1 (or the pseudogene TRBV3-2) to TRBJ2-2; 7 nucleotides line up with TRBD2. CDR3 length: 13 amino acids. Trimming removed 10 bases from V and 4 bases from J; junction bases left unmatched: 6. Germline CDR1 is LGHDT and CDR2 is YNNKEL (reference sequence). The CDR3 spells CATRSGGTGELFF. Here the CDR3 DNA reads TGTGCCACCCGATCGGGGGGCACCGGGGAGCTGTTTTTT.

V and J are TRBV19 and TRBJ1-6; 7 bases are shared with TRBD1. Unmatched junction bases numbered 11, after V lost 5 bases and J lost 7 bases. The CDR3 extends over 16 amino acids. Per germline, CDR1 LNHDA and CDR2 SQIVND (reference sequence). CDR3 coding DNA: TGTGCCAGTAGTCCCCCAACAGGGGCCGGCAATTCACCCCTCCACTTT. This sequence encodes CASSPPTGAGNSPLHF.

This clone was counted only a few times. This rearrangement joins TRBV30 to TRBJ2-5; 9 bases fit TRBD2. From germline, CDR1 is GTSNPN and CDR2 SVGIG (reference sequence). This CDR3 is 16 amino acids long. V shed 3 bases, J shed 5 bases, and the junction held 13 bases outside the gene matches. The DNA for the CDR3 is TGTGCCTGGAGGCCGGCGGGAGGGGCCCTAGGCGAGACCCAGTACTTC. It translates to CAWRPAGGALGETQYF.

This sequence joins TRBV3-1 (or the pseudogene TRBV3-2) and TRBJ2-2; 15 bases line up with TRBD2. Germline assignment: CDR1 LGHDT and CDR2 YNNKEL (reference sequence). V was clipped by 4 bases and J by 4 bases; unmatched bases: 4. This CDR3 contains 17 residues. The CDR3 DNA reads TGTGCCAGCAGCCTTCGGACTAGCGGGAGGGCCACCGGGGAGCTGTTTTTT. Its translation is CASSLRTSGRATGELFF.

This sequence joins TRBV12-3 or TRBV12-4 and TRBJ1-5, with unresolved D. The CDR3 extends over 11 amino acids. Trimming shortened V by 3 bases and J by 5 bases, and 2 bases separated the two germline ends. The CDR3, as DNA: TGTGCCAGCAGTTTCTATCAGCCCCAGCATTTT. Its translation is CASSFYQPQHF.

The chain carries TRBV23-1 and TRBJ1-1; no clear D gene. TRBV23-1 is an ORF, with its function uncertain. V shed 0 bases and J shed 6 bases, with 35 bases lying between them. The CDR3 extends over 22 amino acids. DNA for the CDR3: TGCGCCAGCAGTCAATCTAAACTAGCTCATTTCGGTCCCAATCGGGAGGAAGCTGAAGCTTTCTTT. Its translation is CASSQSKLAHFGPNREEAEAFF.

In the case of this clone: Its ends do not fully match the called genes, so a read error is possible. The sample has other DNA sequences that encode this CDR3 too. V gene TRBV7-7 combines with J gene TRBJ2-2, with TRBD1 matching 8 bases. The germline V gene has CDR1 SSHAT and CDR2 FNYEAQ (reference sequence). The CDR3 runs to 15 residues. The CDR3 DNA reads TGTGCCAGCAGCTATCGACAGGGGAACACCGGGGAGCTATTTTTT. Translating gives CASSYRQGNTGELFF.

J is TRBJ2-3 and V is TRBV13; tentatively, D is TRBD1 (6 bases). The CDR3 extends over 16 amino acids. Germline loops: CDR1 PRHDT, CDR2 FYEKMQ (reference sequence). Trimming took 5 bases from V and 0 from J, leaving 15 bases between them. This CDR3 is CASSVRQERSTDTQYF. CDR3 nucleotide sequence: TGTGCCAGCAGCGTGCGACAGGAACGGAGCACAGATACGCAGTATTTT.

The V call is TRBV5-1, the J call TRBJ2-1, with a possible D match to TRBD2 (6 bases). The CDR3 contains 14 residues. V lost 0 bases and J 8 bases, leaving 12 bases between the germline ends. The germline V gene encodes CDR1 SGHRS and CDR2 YFSETQ. CDR3 amino acids: CASSLGARGDEQFF. In DNA, the CDR3 is TGCGCCAGCAGCTTGGGGGCGCGGGGCGATGAGCAGTTCTTC.

V and J are TRBV10-3 and TRBJ2-7; D possibly corresponds to TRBD2 (6 bases). The CDR3 is made up of 13 amino acids. V lost 3 bases and J lost 7, with 13 bases in between. Germline V gene sequence: CDR1 ENHRY, CDR2 SYGVKD. CDR3 bases: TGTGCCATCAGTGATGGAGGGAGCAGGGAGCAGTACTTC. It translates to CAISDGGSREQYF.